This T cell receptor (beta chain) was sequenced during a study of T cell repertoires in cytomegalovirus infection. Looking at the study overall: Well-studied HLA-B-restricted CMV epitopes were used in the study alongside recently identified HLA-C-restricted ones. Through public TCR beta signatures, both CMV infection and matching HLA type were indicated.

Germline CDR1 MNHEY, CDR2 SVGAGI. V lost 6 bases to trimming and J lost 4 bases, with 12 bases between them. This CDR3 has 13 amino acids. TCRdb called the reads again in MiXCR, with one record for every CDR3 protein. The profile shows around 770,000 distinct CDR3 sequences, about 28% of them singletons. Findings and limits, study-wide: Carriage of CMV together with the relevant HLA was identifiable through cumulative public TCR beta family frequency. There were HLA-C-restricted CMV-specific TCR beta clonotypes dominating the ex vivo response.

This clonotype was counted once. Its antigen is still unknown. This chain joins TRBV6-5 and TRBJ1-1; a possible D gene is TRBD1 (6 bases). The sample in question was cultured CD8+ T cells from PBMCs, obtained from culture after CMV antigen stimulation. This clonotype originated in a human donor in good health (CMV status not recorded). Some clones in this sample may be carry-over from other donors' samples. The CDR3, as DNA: TGTGCCAGCAGATACGGACAGTCCACTGAAGCTTTCTTT. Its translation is CASRYGQSTEAFF.